One sample yielded the 18 T cell receptor beta chains listed below, sequenced in a study of control samples from healthy donors and cancer patients. Using immunoSEQ multiplex PCR, the repertoire was profiled, and TCRdb retains in-frame clones only, with some absent. The profile shows under 200,000 clones, 90% to 95% of them singletons. The sequenced material came from blood. The receptors derive from a woman between 40 and 50 years old in good health.

Comment on this clone: The same CDR3 also results from other DNA sequences found in this sample. The rearrangement uses TRBV5-5 and TRBJ2-1; D is perhaps TRBD2 (5 bases). Trimming shortened V by 4 bases and J by 8 bases, and 25 bases separated the two germline ends. CDR3 length: 17 amino acids. CDR1 is SGHKS and CDR2 is YYEKEE in the germline V gene (reference sequence). CDR3 amino acids: CASSRPLGTRGLHEQFF. The CDR3 bases are TGTGCCAGCAGCCGACCCTTGGGAACTAGAGGGTTGCATGAGCAGTTCTTC.

This clone appeared many times. The chain carries TRBV7-8 and TRBJ1-5; a weak D match, TRBD1 (5 bases). Trimming removed 5 bases at V and 1 base at J, with 15 bases between. Germline lookup yields CDR1 SGHVS and CDR2 FQNEAQ. CDR3 size: 16 residues. CDR3 residues: CASSAWGRQSNQPQHF. In nucleotides, the CDR3 is TGTGCCAGCAGCGCTTGGGGCAGGCAAAGCAATCAGCCCCAGCATTTT.

The chain recombines TRBV6-5 with TRBJ2-4; 9 bases agree with TRBD2. From germline, CDR1 is MNHEY and CDR2 SVGAGI. This CDR3 has 15 residues. Losses at the gene ends were 6 bases for V and 9 bases for J; bases not matched to a gene: 12. CDR3 nucleotide sequence: TGTGCCAGCAGCTCTGGGACTAGCCTGCCAAGCATTCAGTACTTC. Its protein product is CASSSGTSLPSIQYF.

The chain recombines TRBV7-9 with TRBJ2-6; 7 bases are shared with TRBD1. The CDR3 runs to 19 residues. Trimming cost V 0 bases and J 3 bases; bases outside gene matches: 11. In germline, CDR1 is SEHNR, CDR2 FQNEAQ (reference sequence). CDR3 DNA sequence: TGTGCCAGCAGCTTAGCCCTGGGACAGACCTCCTTTGGGGCCAACGTCCTGACTTTC. Protein: CASSLALGQTSFGANVLTF. The variable domain in full, with the rest retrieved from reference TRBV7-9 and TRBJ2-6, is DTGVSQNPRHKITKRGQNVTFRCDPISEHNRLYWYRQTLGQGPEFLTYFQNEAQLEKSRLLSDRFSAERPKGSFSTLEIQRTEQGDSAMYLCASSLALGQTSFGANVLTFGAGSRLTVL.

The chain carries TRBV9 and TRBJ1-2, with TRBD1 matching 8 bases. V shed 3 bases and J 8 bases; nucleotides not matched to a gene: 9. This CDR3 spans 14 amino acids. CDR1 and CDR2 from the germline V gene are SGDLS and YYNGEE. This CDR3 is CASSALQGEGGYTF. CDR3 DNA sequence: TGTGCCAGCAGCGCACTACAGGGGGAGGGAGGCTACACCTTC.

J is TRBJ1-1 and V is TRBV7-9; 8 bases are shared with TRBD1. The CDR3 spans 15 residues. The junction had 8 bases not matched to a gene; V was cut back by 5 bases and J by 3 bases. The germline V gene has CDR1 SEHNR and CDR2 FQNEAQ (reference sequence). The DNA of the CDR3 is TGTGCCAGCAGCCCCCCAGGGGGCAGGGACACTGAAGCTTTCTTT. This codes for CASSPPGGRDTEAFF.

V and J are TRBV12-3 or TRBV12-4 and TRBJ1-2; D gene ambiguous. V lost 4 bases and J lost 3, with 9 bases in between. The CDR3 consists of 13 residues. CDR3 DNA: TGTGCCAGCAGTTGGCAGGCCGACTATGGCTACACCTTC. Residues: CASSWQADYGYTF.

The V and J genes are TRBV7-6 and TRBJ2-2; D remains ambiguous. Trimming removed 1 base from V and 3 bases from J, with 6 bases in between. The CDR3 covers 14 residues. Germline loops: CDR1 SGHVS, CDR2 FNYEAQ. For the CDR3, the DNA is TGTGCCAGCAGCTTAGGAGGCGACACCGGGGAGCTGTTTTTT. Its protein product is CASSLGGDTGELFF.

The chain joins TRBV13 to TRBJ1-1, with D unclear. The CDR3 length is 14 residues. CDR1 is PRHDT, CDR2 FYEKMQ, per germline (reference sequence). Trimming took off 5 bases at V and 10 bases at J, with 20 bases between the two ends. The CDR3 region is CASSLGQRLLGAFF. The CDR3, as DNA: TGTGCCAGCAGCCTTGGGCAGCGCCTGCTCGGAGCTTTCTTT.

The CDR3 protein is CAGGTGFPSPLHF. The CDR3 nucleotides are TGTGCCGGGGGGACAGGCTTCCCCTCACCCCTCCACTTT. V and J are TRBV2 and TRBJ1-6, with 8 bases that match TRBD1. This CDR3 is built from 13 residues. In germline, CDR1 is SNHLY, CDR2 FYNNEI. The J segment lost 10 bases and the V segment lost 11 bases, leaving 10 bases of the junction unmatched.

The V call is TRBV27, the J call TRBJ1-2; a weak D match, TRBD1 (5 bases). The germline V and J ends were trimmed by 3 bases and 8 bases, with 10 bases remaining between them. Germline values: CDR1 MNHEY, CDR2 SMNVEV (reference sequence). The CDR3 has 12 amino acids. The CDR3 DNA reads as TGTGCCAGCAGTTTTTGGGGGGGAGGCTACACCTTC. It codes for CASSFWGGGYTF.

The V gene is TRBV27, the J gene TRBJ1-6; D gene unclear. The CDR3 length is 13 residues. CDR1 is MNHEY, CDR2 SMNVEV, per germline (reference sequence). V was clipped by 7 bases and J by 7 bases, with 11 bases between them. CDR3 protein: CASTQSRNSPLHF. The DNA of the CDR3 is TGTGCCAGCACCCAAAGCAGGAATTCACCCCTCCACTTT.

This clone appeared once. Other DNA sequences within the sample encode an identical CDR3. The chain couples TRBV4-2 to TRBJ2-2, with 8 bases that match TRBD1. V lost 3 bases and J lost 2; bases outside the gene matches: 2. The CDR3 runs to 15 residues. Germline lookup yields CDR1 LGHNA and CDR2 YNFKEQ. The DNA for the CDR3 is TGTGCCAGCAGCCAGACAGGGGCAAACACCGGGGAGCTGTTTTTT. The encoded protein is CASSQTGANTGELFF.

The J gene is TRBJ2-7, the V gene TRBV9; the D gene is possibly TRBD2 (5 bases). The CDR3 has 14 amino acids. V was trimmed by 0 bases and J by 7 bases, leaving 14 bases between them. Per the germline V gene, CDR1 is SGDLS and CDR2 is YYNGEE. CDR3 bases: TGTGCCAGCAGCGTAGGTCTAGCCCCTCGGGAGCAGTACTTC. Translating gives CASSVGLAPREQYF. The full variable domain, rest sourced from reference TRBV9 and TRBJ2-7, is DSGVTQTPKHLITATGQRVTLRCSPRSGDLSVYWYQQSLDQGLQFLIQYYNGEERAKGNILERFSAQQFPDLHSELNLSSLELGDSALYFCASSVGLAPREQYFGPGTRLTVT.

The chain links TRBV2 to TRBJ2-7; 10 nucleotides agree with TRBD1. Germline V gives CDR1 SNHLY, CDR2 FYNNEI. The CDR3 is made up of 13 amino acids. The trim removed 4 bases at V and 6 bases at J, leaving 3 bases unmatched. The CDR3 protein is CASSGQGAGEQYF. CDR3 DNA sequence: TGTGCCAGCAGTGGACAGGGGGCGGGCGAGCAGTACTTC. Full variable domain (outside the CDR3, taken from reference TRBV2 and TRBJ2-7): EPEVTQTPSHQVTQMGQEVILRCVPISNHLYFYWYRQILGQKVEFLVSFYNNEISEKSEIFDDQFSVERPDGSNFTLKIRSTKLEDSAMYFCASSGQGAGEQYFGPGTRLTVT.

This chain joins TRBV6-2 or TRBV6-3 and TRBJ1-2; 7 nucleotides agree with TRBD1. The CDR3 consists of 15 residues. The V segment lost 2 bases and the J segment 6 bases; nucleotides outside the gene matches: 9. Per the germline V gene, CDR1 is MNHEY and CDR2 is SVGEGT. The CDR3 region has the DNA TGTGCCAGCAGTTACACCGAACAGGGGAGGAATGGCTACACCTTC. Amino acid sequence: CASSYTEQGRNGYTF.

The rearrangement joins TRBV7-9 to TRBJ1-1; D is uncertain. Germline assignment: CDR1 SEHNR and CDR2 FQNEAQ (reference sequence). The CDR3 covers 14 residues. Trimming stripped 1 base from V and 8 bases from J, with 14 bases between. The CDR3 DNA reads as TGTGCCAGCAGCTTAGGTCAAGATAGCTCGGAAGCTTTCTTT. This codes for CASSLGQDSSEAFF.

The genes are TRBV29-1 and TRBJ1-4; TRBD1 aligns across 7 bases. Per germline, CDR1 SQVTM and CDR2 ANQGSEA. V gave up 6 bases and J gave up 6 bases; unmatched junction bases: 1. The CDR3 is 11 residues long. CDR3 DNA sequence: TGCAGCGTAGACAGGGATGAAAAACTGTTTTTT. Its protein product is CSVDRDEKLFF.